A selection of T cell receptor beta chains follows, all from one sample in a study of OX40 agonist ivuxolimab in advanced cancers. Measured with immunoSEQ multiplex PCR; TCRdb has only the in-frame clones, and not every one. The sample shows about 52,000 clones, roughly 93% of them seen only once. The starting material was CD4+ or CD8+ T cells sorted from blood, obtained in a trial of the OX40 agonist ivuxolimab. Receptors were obtained from an adult with an advanced solid tumor such as melanoma, head and neck, liver or kidney cancer. Each CDR3 is given with its conserved first and last residue. The D gene is left open where the match is weak. Rows may omit the clone size; those that give it use once, few, many or a size class.

v_gene	abundance	len	j_gene	d_gene	CDR3nt	CDR3aa
TRBV18	-	23	TRBJ2-1	TRBD1	TGTGCCAGCTCACCACCCGATGGGTCTCTGAGGGACAGGGGGCCCTACTCCTACAATGAGCAGTTCTTC	CASSPPDGSLRDRGPYSYNEQFF
TRBV13	once	16	TRBJ2-3	-	TGTGCCAGCAGCTCCCCCCGGGGCGGAAACACAGATACGCAGTATTTT	CASSSPRGGNTDTQYF
TRBV27	-	13	TRBJ2-7	TRBD1	TGTGCCAGCAGTTGGGACAGCTCCTACGAGCAGTACTTC	CASSWDSSYEQYF
TRBV5-4	-	16	TRBJ2-2	-	TGTGCCAGCAGCTTGGAGTTGGCGGGCCCCACCGGGGAGCTGTTTTTT	CASSLELAGPTGELFF
TRBV9	-	15	TRBJ2-1	TRBD2	TGTGCCAGCAGCGTTAGCGGGAGCCCCGGGAATGAGCAGTTCTTC	CASSVSGSPGNEQFF
TRBV7-8	-	10	TRBJ2-1	-	TGTGCCAGCGGCGGGTATGAGCAGTTCTTC	CASGGYEQFF
TRBV27	-	20	TRBJ1-2	TRBD1	TGTGCCAGCAGACCCCTGATGCCAACGGACAGGGATGCAGCTAACTATGGCTACACCTTC	CASRPLMPTDRDAANYGYTF
TRBV11-2	once	16	TRBJ2-7	-	TGTGCCAGCAGCCCCCCCCTTTGGGGTTTTCGGTACGAGCAGTACTTC	CASSPPLWGFRYEQYF
TRBV7-9	once	16	TRBJ2-7	-	TGTGCCAGCAGCTTGGAATACTCAGAGAGCCCCTACGAGCAGTACTTC	CASSLEYSESPYEQYF
TRBV27	-	14	TRBJ2-7	TRBD2	TGTGCCAGCAGTCCCCGAGCGGGAGTGGACGAGCAGTACTTC	CASSPRAGVDEQYF
TRBV9	-	13	TRBJ2-7	TRBD1	TGTGCCAGCAGCGCCGGGACAGCCTACGAGCAGTACTTC	CASSAGTAYEQYF
TRBV10-1	few	13	TRBJ2-7	-	TGCGCCAGCAGCAACGGAGACTCCTACGAGCAGTACTTC	CASSNGDSYEQYF
TRBV28	-	16	TRBJ2-1	-	TGTGCCAGCAGTTTAGTGGCCCGGGGGAGATTCAATGAGCAGTTCTTC	CASSLVARGRFNEQFF
TRBV4-1	-	14	TRBJ2-7	-	TGCGCCAGCAGCCATGTCGAGGCCTCCTACGAGCAGTACTTC	CASSHVEASYEQYF
TRBV4-3	-	19	TRBJ2-3	TRBD1	TGCGCCAGCAGCCAAGATCCCTTATACGCGACAGGGGGCACAGATACGCAGTATTTT	CASSQDPLYATGGTDTQYF
TRBV6-5	-	15	TRBJ1-2	TRBD1	TGTGCCAGCAGTTATCTCGGACAGGGCAACTATGGCTACACCTTC	CASSYLGQGNYGYTF
TRBV29-1	once	11	TRBJ2-1	-	TGCAGCGTTGGGACAGCCAATGAGCAGTTCTTC	CSVGTANEQFF
TRBV9	-	14	TRBJ2-7	-	TGTGCCAGCAGCGTAGATGACGCCCCCTACGAGCAGTACTTC	CASSVDDAPYEQYF
TRBV5-4	-	12	TRBJ2-1	-	TGTGCCAGCATCTCCCCCGCCAATGAGCAGTTCTTC	CASISPANEQFF
TRBV10-1	many	14	TRBJ2-7	TRBD1	TGCGCCAGCAGTGAGGGGACAGGATTGGTCGAGCAGTACTTC	CASSEGTGLVEQYF
TRBV6-5	-	12	TRBJ2-3	-	TGTGCCAGTTGGGCTAGCACAGATACGCAGTATTTT	CASWASTDTQYF
TRBV7-9	-	11	TRBJ2-5	-	TGTGCCAGCAGCGACCAAGAGACCCAGTACTTC	CASSDQETQYF
TRBV12-5	-	12	TRBJ2-7	-	TGTGCTAGTGGTTTCGGGGTCTACGAGCAGTACTTC	CASGFGVYEQYF
TRBV7-9	few	13	TRBJ1-2	-	TGTGCCAGCAGCTTCGGGGACAACTATGGCTACACCTTC	CASSFGDNYGYTF
TRBV27	-	16	TRBJ2-1	TRBD1	TGTGCCAGCAGTCCGACCGGACAGGGGTCCTACAATGAGCAGTTCTTC	CASSPTGQGSYNEQFF
TRBV27	-	14	TRBJ2-1	TRBD2	TGTGCCAGCACACCGGGAGGGAGGGGCAATGAGCAGTTCTTC	CASTPGGRGNEQFF
TRBV28	-	15	TRBJ1-3	-	TGTGCCAGCAGTCCACGACAGGTCGGGGGAAACACCATATATTTT	CASSPRQVGGNTIYF
TRBV28	-	10	TRBJ2-1	-	TGTGCCAGCAGCGTTAATGAGCAGTTCTTC	CASSVNEQFF
TRBV6-5	once	15	TRBJ1-2	-	TGTGCCAGCAGCACCCCACGGCAGGCACCAGATGGCTACACCTTC	CASSTPRQAPDGYTF
TRBV27	-	14	TRBJ2-1	TRBD2	TGTGCCAGCAGTGGGACTAGCGGGAGGAATGAGCAGTTCTTC	CASSGTSGRNEQFF
TRBV30	-	13	TRBJ2-1	-	TGTGCCTGGAGTCCTCTAGCGTCGAATGAGCAGTTCTTC	CAWSPLASNEQFF
TRBV2	-	15	TRBJ2-7	-	TGTGCCAGCAGGATTCTCCCCGGAGACACCTACGAGCAGTACTTC	CASRILPGDTYEQYF
TRBV7-9	-	16	TRBJ2-4	TRBD1	TGTGCCAGCAGCTTAGGAACAGGGGCAGCCAAAAACATTCAGTACTTC	CASSLGTGAAKNIQYF
TRBV11-2	-	14	TRBJ1-2	-	TGTGCCAGCAGCCCGGAGGGGATAGACTATGGCTACACCTTC	CASSPEGIDYGYTF
TRBV5-6	-	16	TRBJ2-2	-	TGTGCCAGCAGCTTGCTTCGAGTCCTGAACACCGGGGAGCTGTTTTTT	CASSLLRVLNTGELFF
TRBV5-4	-	14	TRBJ2-5	-	TGTGCCAGCAGCTCAAGGGGCCCACAAGAGACCCAGTACTTC	CASSSRGPQETQYF
TRBV28	-	19	TRBJ2-1	TRBD2	TGTGCCAGCAGTTCCCCCCCTACTAGGCGGGAGGACTATAATGAGTGGCAGTTCTTC	CASSSPPTRREDYNEWQFF
TRBV7-9	few	12	TRBJ1-1	-	TGTGCCAGCAGCTTAGGGCCTAGCGAAGCTTTCTTT	CASSLGPSEAFF
TRBV18	once	14	TRBJ2-6	-	TGTGCCAGCTCACCAGGTGTTGGGGCCAACGTCCTGACTTTC	CASSPGVGANVLTF
TRBV7-9	-	12	TRBJ1-1	-	TGTGCCAGCAGCTTGGGGGCGACTGAAGCTTTCTTT	CASSLGATEAFF
TRBV27	-	18	TRBJ2-2	TRBD1	TGTGCCAGCAGTTTATTTTCCCCGGGACAGGGGGCCGCCGGGGAGCTGTTTTTT	CASSLFSPGQGAAGELFF
TRBV27	-	13	TRBJ2-5	-	TGTGCCAGCAGTTTACAGGGTGACGAGACCCAGTACTTC	CASSLQGDETQYF
TRBV7-9	-	11	TRBJ2-7	-	TGTGCCAGCAGCCACGCCTACGAGCAGTACTTC	CASSHAYEQYF
TRBV9	-	15	TRBJ1-2	TRBD1	TGTGCCAGCAGCTTGAGACAGGGGAGTTTAGGCGGCTACACCTTC	CASSLRQGSLGGYTF
TRBV11-3	medium-sized	13	TRBJ1-1	TRBD1	TGTGCCAGCGGGACAGGGCATGGCACTGAAGCTTTCTTT	CASGTGHGTEAFF